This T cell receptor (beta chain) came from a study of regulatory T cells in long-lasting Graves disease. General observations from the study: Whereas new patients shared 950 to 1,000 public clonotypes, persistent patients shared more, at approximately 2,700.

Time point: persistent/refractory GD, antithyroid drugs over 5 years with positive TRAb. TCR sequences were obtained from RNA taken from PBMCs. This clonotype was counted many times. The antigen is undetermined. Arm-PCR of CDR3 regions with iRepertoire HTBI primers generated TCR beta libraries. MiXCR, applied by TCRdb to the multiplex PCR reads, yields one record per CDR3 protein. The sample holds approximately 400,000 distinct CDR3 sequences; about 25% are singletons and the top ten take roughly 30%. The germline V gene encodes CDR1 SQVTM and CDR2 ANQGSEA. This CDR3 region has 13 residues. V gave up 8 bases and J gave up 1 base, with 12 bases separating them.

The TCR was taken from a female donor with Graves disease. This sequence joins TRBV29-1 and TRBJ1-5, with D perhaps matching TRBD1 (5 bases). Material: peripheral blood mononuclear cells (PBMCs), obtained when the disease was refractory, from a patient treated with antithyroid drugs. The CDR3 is CSIGVSSNQPQHF. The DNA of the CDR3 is TGCAGCATAGGGGTGTCGAGCAATCAGCCCCAGCATTTT.